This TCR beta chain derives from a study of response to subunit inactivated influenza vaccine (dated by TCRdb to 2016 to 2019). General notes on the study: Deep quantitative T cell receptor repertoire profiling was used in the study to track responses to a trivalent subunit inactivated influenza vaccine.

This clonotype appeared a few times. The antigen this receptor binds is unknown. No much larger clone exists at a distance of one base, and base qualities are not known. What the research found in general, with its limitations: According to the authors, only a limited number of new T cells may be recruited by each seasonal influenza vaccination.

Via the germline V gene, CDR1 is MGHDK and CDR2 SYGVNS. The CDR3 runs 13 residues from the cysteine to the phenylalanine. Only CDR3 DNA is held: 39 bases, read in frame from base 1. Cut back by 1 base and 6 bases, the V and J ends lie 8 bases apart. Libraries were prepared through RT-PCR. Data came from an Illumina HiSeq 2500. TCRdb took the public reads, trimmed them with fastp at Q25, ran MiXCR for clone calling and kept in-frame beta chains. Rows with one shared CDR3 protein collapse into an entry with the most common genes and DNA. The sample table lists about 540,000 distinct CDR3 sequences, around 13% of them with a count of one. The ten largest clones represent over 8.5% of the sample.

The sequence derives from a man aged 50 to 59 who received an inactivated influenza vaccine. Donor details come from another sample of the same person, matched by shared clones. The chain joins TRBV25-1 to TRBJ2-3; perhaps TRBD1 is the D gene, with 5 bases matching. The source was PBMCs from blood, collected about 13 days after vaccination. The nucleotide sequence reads TGTGCCAGCAGTGAATTGGGGCCTGATACGCAGTATTTT. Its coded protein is CASSELGPDTQYF.